The clone carrying this T cell receptor beta chain showed up just a few times. Its antigen is undetermined. This specimen belongs to a study of molecular identifiers for immune sequencing clone quantification. Whole-study context: RNA from approximately 20,000 or 98,000 naive CD8 cells was split five ways in replicates, with four sequenced. Overall study findings and caveats: Beyond 20 RNA copies, clones held over 99% of effector molecules, compared with under 1% in naive cells.

V trimming: 5 bases; J trimming: 5 bases; junction bases outside the gene matches: 9. Germline CDR1 reads MNHEY; CDR2 reads SVGEGT. This CDR3 spans 16 amino acids. TCRdb fed the PCR reads into MiXCR, producing one record per CDR3 protein. The table lists just under 650,000 distinct CDR3 sequences, 15% to 20% of them singletons. The sorting of naive CD8 T cells used the CD8+CD4-CCR7+CD45RA+ phenotype. Sequencing was carried out using naive CD8+ T cells from blood, with Jurkat cell RNA spiked in. The subset here: FACS-sorted CD8+CD4-CCR7+CD45RA+ naive T cells. The V gene is TRBV6-2 or TRBV6-3, the J gene TRBJ2-5; 12 bases are a match to TRBD2. The sequence was obtained from a human donor in good health. Some libraries in this study had Jurkat cell RNA spiked in. The CDR3 DNA follows: TGTGCCAGCAGTCCCCTAGCGGGGGGGCATTTGGAGACCCAGTACTTC. It yields the protein CASSPLAGGHLETQYF.